In this sample, the clone carrying this T cell receptor beta chain turned up a few times. Its antigen is not known. CDR3 length: 13 residues. The germline V and J ends were trimmed by 2 bases and 16 bases, with 15 bases remaining between them. The data stem from a study of Graves' ophthalmopathy and Graves' hyperthyroidism. Other autoimmune diseases, uncontrolled infections, pregnancy or lactation ruled patients out of participation. Clinical symptoms, serum thyroxine, TRAb, thyroid ultrasound and orbital computed tomography were relied on for diagnosis. The PBMC fraction was derived from 9.5 to 10 ml of fresh peripheral blood. Amplifying from RNA transcripts, the study obtained TCR beta CDR3 regions. First-round RT-PCR relied on HTBI primers, and a second-round multiplex PCR came next. TCRdb itself ran the multiplex PCR reads through MiXCR, one entry per CDR3 protein. Among about 620,000 distinct CDR3 sequences listed, about 20% were seen once.

Notes on the study in general: Also, most clonotypes expanded in the thyroid above 0.001 frequency appeared in blood.

The clonotype was recovered from a woman younger than 35 with stable Graves' hyperthyroidism. Some clones in this sample may be carry-over from other donors' samples. The gene calls are TRBV12-3 or TRBV12-4 and TRBJ1-6; D may be TRBD1 (5 bases). Sequencing input: peripheral blood. The CDR3 coding sequence is TGTGCCAGCAGTTTACAGTCGGGGGAGCTACTCCACTTT. This gives the protein CASSLQSGELLHF.